This entry lists 5 T cell receptor beta chains sequenced from one sample in a study of OX40 agonist ivuxolimab in advanced cancers. Library prep was done by the immunoSEQ multiplex PCR assay. In TCRdb, the immuneACCESS table is reduced to in-frame sequences with V and J assigned. These tables do not hold every clone; where another copy was compared, an unresolved V gene accounts for under half, and the others remain unexplained. The table for this sample lists roughly 19,000 clones; under 75% of them were counted only once. Clones ranked in the top ten supply 20% to 25% of the sample. Sequenced here: CD4+ or CD8+ T cells sorted from blood, sampled in a trial of the OX40 agonist ivuxolimab. All receptors derive from an adult with an advanced solid tumor such as melanoma, head and neck, liver or kidney cancer.

This clone has a handful of counts. The chain carries TRBV7-9 and TRBJ1-2; no firm D call. V was trimmed by 3 bases and J by 3 bases, leaving 8 bases between them. This CDR3 is 13 amino acids long. Germline V gene data show CDR1 as SEHNR and CDR2 as FQNEAQ (reference sequence). The chain's CDR3 is CASSLVGYYGYTF. In DNA form, the CDR3 reads TGTGCCAGCAGCTTGGTAGGGTACTATGGCTACACCTTC.

V is TRBV4-2 and J is TRBJ1-2, with D perhaps TRBD1 (6 bases). The germline V and J ends were trimmed by 5 bases and 4 bases, with 14 bases remaining between them. Germline V gene data show CDR1 as LGHNA and CDR2 as YNFKEQ. This CDR3 region has 14 residues. In DNA, the CDR3 is TGTGCCAGCAGCTTGGAGAGGGGGACCTATGGCTACACCTTC. Encoded protein: CASSLERGTYGYTF.

V usage is TRBV2 and J usage is TRBJ1-4; D is unresolved. This CDR3 region has 12 residues. Trimming took off 5 bases at V and 4 bases at J, with 5 bases between the two ends. In germline, CDR1 is SNHLY, CDR2 FYNNEI. The CDR3 reads CASSSRNEKLFF. CDR3 nucleotide sequence: TGTGCCAGCAGTAGTCGTAATGAAAAACTGTTTTTT.

The rearrangement uses TRBV13 and TRBJ2-3; possible D gene TRBD2, 6 bases. CDR1 and CDR2 (germline): PRHDT, FYEKMQ (reference sequence). There are 14 residues in the CDR3. V lost 3 bases, J lost 1 base, and 8 bases lay in between. CDR3 in amino acids: CASSLGLRTDTQYF. CDR3 DNA: TGTGCCAGCAGCTTGGGACTGCGCACAGATACGCAGTATTTT.

The chain recombines TRBV6-5 with TRBJ1-5; 7 nucleotides align to TRBD1. Germline loops: CDR1 MNHEY, CDR2 SVGAGI. Trimming took 7 bases from V and 8 from J; bases not matched to a gene: 2. This CDR3 comprises 11 residues. The CDR3 protein is CASTTGEPQHF. The CDR3 nucleotides are TGTGCCAGCACCACAGGGGAGCCCCAGCATTTT.